The 29 T cell receptor beta chains below all came from one sample that was sequenced in a study of T cells in Graves' hyperthyroidism and ophthalmopathy (dated by TCRdb to the late 2010s). Libraries were built with multiplex PCR. Sequencing took place on an Illumina HiSeq 2000. The TCR beta CDR3 regions were amplified from RNA transcripts. For the first round of RT-PCR on the TCR CDR3, the HTBI primer set was used together with the Qiagen OneStep RT-PCR kit. TCRdb trimmed public reads at Q25 via fastp, called clones via MiXCR and kept in-frame beta chains. Rows are unified per CDR3 protein, each entry keeping the most common DNA and genes. The sample profile shows about 320,000 distinct CDR3 sequences; 16% of them were found once. The ten most abundant clones make up approximately 35% of the sample. The sample was blood. The receptors were sampled from a man younger than 45 with Graves' hyperthyroidism.

This chain links TRBV20-1 with TRBJ2-1; either TRBD1 or TRBD2 may supply D (5 bases each). The CDR3 is made up of 15 amino acids. Germline V gives CDR1 DFQATT, CDR2 SNEGSKA (reference sequence). The ends were cut back, 0 bases at V and 10 bases at J, with 19 bases in the middle. CDR3: CSARDGASTGIEQFF. CDR3 DNA: TGCAGTGCTAGAGATGGGGCTAGCACCGGGATCGAGCAGTTCTTC.

This clonotype was recorded many times. The gene calls are TRBV30 and TRBJ1-4, with 7 bases identical to TRBD1. V was clipped by 4 bases and J by 7 bases; unmatched bases: 9. Germline V CDR1 and CDR2: GTSNPN, SVGIG (reference sequence). This CDR3 comprises 14 residues. CDR3 coding DNA: TGTGCCTGGAACGAGGGGGCGCTTGGTGAAAAACTGTTTTTT. Translation gives CAWNEGALGEKLFF.

At least ten counts were recorded for this clonotype. The CDR3, as DNA: TGCAGCGTTGAAGACAGGGGGCTCTACGAGCAGTACTTC. Its protein product is CSVEDRGLYEQYF. This chain connects TRBV29-1 to TRBJ2-7, with 8 bases lining up with TRBD1. V shed 0 bases and J 3 bases; nucleotides not matched to a gene: 1. Germline V lookup: CDR1 SQVTM, CDR2 ANQGSEA. This CDR3 spans 13 amino acids.

The chain recombines TRBV30 with TRBJ2-3; maybe TRBD2 (5 bases). Germline V gene lookup returns CDR1 GTSNPN and CDR2 SVGIG (reference sequence). V lost 2 bases and J lost 0, with 18 bases in between. The CDR3 consists of 17 residues. The CDR3 DNA reads TGTGCCTGGAGTTCCCCGCGGGCAGCTCCTAGCACAGATACGCAGTATTTT. Translation: CAWSSPRAAPSTDTQYF.

The rearrangement uses TRBV20-1 and TRBJ2-1, with 8 bases lining up with TRBD2. The germline V gene has CDR1 DFQATT and CDR2 SNEGSKA (reference sequence). V shed 5 bases and J 3 bases; nucleotides not matched to a gene: 3. This CDR3 comprises 13 residues. The CDR3 bases are TGCAGTGCTTACGGGACTAGCTACAATGAGCAGTTCTTC. Translation gives CSAYGTSYNEQFF.

In its sample, this clonotype was seen a few times. V gene TRBV2 combines with J gene TRBJ2-7; perhaps TRBD2 as D (6 bases). The CDR3 runs to 13 residues. Germline V gene data show CDR1 as SNHLY and CDR2 as FYNNEI. Trimming removed 7 bases from V and 4 bases from J, with 14 bases in between. CDR3 DNA: TGTGCCAGCAAAACGGGACTGTTATACGAGCAGTACTTC. Its translation: CASKTGLLYEQYF.

The chain uses TRBV6-1 and TRBJ2-7; tentatively, D is TRBD1 or TRBD2 (5 bases each). CDR3 size: 13 residues. V dropped 7 bases and J dropped 0 bases, with 10 bases sitting between them. CDR1 and CDR2 (germline): MNHNS, SASEGT. The DNA of the CDR3 is TGTGCCAGCACCCCGGGGCCCTCCTACGAGCAGTACTTC. Its translation: CASTPGPSYEQYF.

This clonotype was seen many times. The chain carries TRBV20-1 and TRBJ1-3; TRBD1 aligns across 8 bases. Looked up from germline, CDR1 is DFQATT and CDR2 is SNEGSKA (reference sequence). CDR3 length: 14 residues. Germline trimming cut 5 bases from V and 4 bases from J; bases unmatched to any gene: 7. The CDR3 sequence: CSARQGARGNTIYF. In DNA, the CDR3 is TGCAGTGCTCGGCAGGGGGCCCGGGGAAACACCATATATTTT.

This clonotype was counted between two and nine times. The rearrangement links TRBV12-3 or TRBV12-4 to TRBJ2-1; D is undetermined. This CDR3 has 13 residues. V lost 5 bases and J 4 bases, leaving 9 bases between the germline ends. The CDR3 sequence: CASSTSRYNEQFF. In nucleotides, the CDR3 is TGTGCCAGCAGTACCAGCCGTTACAATGAGCAGTTCTTC.

This clonotype was seen only a few times. The junction does not match germline at one end; this may be a read error. This chain uses TRBV20-1 with TRBJ1-4; 7 bases fit TRBD1. This CDR3 is built from 14 residues. Germline values: CDR1 DFQATT, CDR2 SNEGSKA (reference sequence). CDR3 DNA: TGCAGTGCCAGAGGGGGCGAGACTAATGAAAAACTGTTTTTT. Translating gives CSARGGETNEKLFF.

Details on this clonotype: A much larger clone lies a single base off, so this may be a read error. J is TRBJ2-5 and V is TRBV20-1, with TRBD1 matching over 7 bases. V was clipped by 1 base and J by 5 bases; unmatched bases: 10. CDR1 is DFQATT, CDR2 SNEGSKA, per germline (reference sequence). The CDR3 length is 15 residues. The CDR3: CSARAGDRYIETQYF. The DNA of the CDR3 is TGCAGTGCTAGAGCCGGGGACAGATACATTGAGACCCAGTACTTC.

This clonotype was picked up a small number of times. The chain combines TRBV2 with TRBJ2-7, with D possibly being TRBD1 or TRBD2 (5 bases each). Per germline, CDR1 SNHLY and CDR2 FYNNEI. V was cut by 7 bases and J by 2 bases, with 15 bases left in between. The CDR3 length is 14 residues. The CDR3 DNA reads as TGTGCCAGCATGTCCGGGACGGAGGCCTACGAGCAGTACTTC. It codes for CASMSGTEAYEQYF.

This clonotype appeared many times. The J gene is TRBJ1-1, the V gene TRBV28; weak D call: TRBD1 (5 bases). Germline CDR1 MDHEN, CDR2 SYDVKM. The CDR3 has 14 amino acids. The V and J ends lost 9 bases and 1 base respectively, with 15 bases between them. CDR3 region: CASSRGRENTEAFF. CDR3 DNA: TGTGCCAGTTCACGGGGCAGGGAGAACACTGAAGCTTTCTTT.

This clonotype came up a few times. The chain combines TRBV19 with TRBJ2-5, with 10 bases fitting TRBD1. Germline V gene lookup returns CDR1 LNHDA and CDR2 SQIVND (reference sequence). V lost 5 bases to trimming and J lost 4 bases; unmatched junction nucleotides: 1. There are 13 residues in the CDR3. DNA of the CDR3: TGTGCCAGTAGTTGGGACAGGGGAGAGACCCAGTACTTC. Amino acids: CASSWDRGETQYF.

This clonotype was seen a few times. The rearrangement uses TRBV4-1 and TRBJ1-2; 8 positions agree with TRBD1. Germline V gives CDR1 MGHRA, CDR2 YSYEKL. The ends lost 5 bases at V and 3 bases at J; junction bases unmatched: 5. The CDR3 extends over 14 amino acids. The DNA for the CDR3 is TGCGCCAGCAGCTCAGGGGGCGGGGACTATGGCTACACCTTC. Translation gives CASSSGGGDYGYTF.

The table lists this clonotype with a few counts. This sequence joins TRBV30 and TRBJ2-7, with 15 bases aligning to TRBD2. The ends lost 0 bases at V and 7 bases at J; junction bases unmatched: 7. The CDR3 runs to 16 residues. The germline gives CDR1 GTSNPN, CDR2 SVGIG (reference sequence). As DNA, the CDR3 is TGTGCCTGGAGTGTTCCGCGGACTAGCGGGAGGGCTGAGCAGTACTTC. It translates to CAWSVPRTSGRAEQYF.

This clonotype appeared many times. The J gene is TRBJ2-1, the V gene TRBV7-2; D might be TRBD1 (5 bases). Per the germline V gene, CDR1 is SGHTA and CDR2 is FQGNSA. The CDR3 loop spans 15 amino acids. V was trimmed by 1 base and J by 5 bases, leaving 12 bases between them. The CDR3 nucleotides are TGTGCCAGCAGCTTAGAGGGGTTACCTCACAATGAGCAGTTCTTC. Residues: CASSLEGLPHNEQFF. Full variable domain (missing parts from reference TRBV7-2 and TRBJ2-1): GAGVSQSPSNKVTEKGKDVELRCDPISGHTALYWYRQSLGQGLEFLIYFQGNSAPDKSGLPSDRFSAERTGGSVSTLTIQRTQQEDSAVYLCASSLEGLPHNEQFFGPGTRLTVL.

V and J are TRBV6-4 and TRBJ2-7; perhaps TRBD2 as D (5 bases). Germline V CDR1 and CDR2: MRHNA, SNTAGT. V gave up 6 bases and J gave up 3 bases, with 12 bases separating them. This CDR3 is 13 amino acids long. CDR3 nucleotides: TGTGCCAGCAGCAACGGAGGTGGCTACGAGCAGTACTTC. The encoded protein is CASSNGGGYEQYF.

This clonotype was counted a few times. The rearrangement links TRBV3-1 to TRBJ2-7; no definite D call. Trimming removed 6 bases at V and 3 bases at J, with 12 bases between. CDR1 LGHDT and CDR2 YNNKEL come from the germline V gene (reference sequence). The CDR3 spans 13 residues. The chain's CDR3 is CASSHSNRYEQYF. The CDR3 coding sequence is TGTGCCAGCAGTCATAGCAACCGCTACGAGCAGTACTTC.

The chain is built from TRBV11-1 and TRBJ1-1; TRBD1 matches at 7 bases. CDR1 is SGHAT, CDR2 FQDESV, per germline (reference sequence). This CDR3 region has 17 residues. The V segment lost 6 bases and the J segment 6 bases; nucleotides outside the gene matches: 19. The chain's CDR3 is CASRRRIGGRDFSEAFF. The CDR3 bases are TGTGCCAGCAGACGCCGAATAGGGGGCAGGGATTTCTCTGAAGCTTTCTTT.

This clonotype was observed at least ten times. The V and J genes are TRBV6-1 and TRBJ1-1, with 8 bases lining up with TRBD1. Germline values: CDR1 MNHNS, CDR2 SASEGT. J gave up 7 bases and V 4 bases, and 5 bases lay outside the gene matches. The CDR3 sequence is 13 residues long. The CDR3 sequence: CASSAGGGVEAFF. The CDR3, as DNA: TGTGCCAGCAGTGCAGGGGGCGGAGTTGAAGCTTTCTTT.

In this sample, this clonotype turned up once. This sequence may be a read error, since a much larger clone differs from it by one base. The gene calls are TRBV20-1 and TRBJ2-1; TRBD2 matches at 11 bases. The CDR3 contains 13 residues. Germline V gene sequence: CDR1 DFQATT, CDR2 SNEGSKA (reference sequence). The CDR3 coding sequence is TGCAGTGCCGTACTAGCGGGAGACAATGAGCAGTCCTTC. Translation: CSAVLAGDNEQSF.

The CDR3 protein is CASSFGTVDGTDTQYF. The CDR3 region has the DNA TGTGCCAGCAGTTTCGGGACGGTCGATGGCACAGATACGCAGTATTTT. The rearrangement uses TRBV12-3 or TRBV12-4 and TRBJ2-3; D may be TRBD1 or TRBD2 (5 bases each). CDR3 length equals 16 residues. V was clipped by 3 bases and J by 1 base, with 14 bases between them.

The genes are TRBV30 and TRBJ2-7, with a tentative D call TRBD1 (6 bases). The germline gives CDR1 GTSNPN, CDR2 SVGIG (reference sequence). V was clipped by 0 bases and J by 4 bases, with 13 bases between them. The length of the CDR3 is 14 residues. CDR3 DNA sequence: TGTGCCTGGAGTGTTCAGGGGACATCTTACGAGCAGTACTTC. Translated: CAWSVQGTSYEQYF.

The sample holds a few counts of this clonotype. The chain combines TRBV14 with TRBJ2-1, with TRBD1 matching over 9 bases. V lost 5 bases and J lost 8; bases outside the gene matches: 7. The CDR3 has 14 amino acids. Per the germline V gene, CDR1 is SGHDN and CDR2 is FVKESK. CDR3 region: CASSRTGEWDEQFF. The DNA of the CDR3 is TGTGCCAGCAGCAGGACAGGGGAGTGGGATGAGCAGTTCTTC. The whole variable domain, filled in from reference TRBV14 and TRBJ2-1, reads EAGVTQFPSHSVIEKGQTVTLRCDPISGHDNLYWYRRVMGKEIKFLLHFVKESKQDESGMPNNRFLAERTGGTYSTLKVQPAELEDSGVYFCASSRTGEWDEQFFGPGTRLTVL.

This clonotype showed up many times. V gene TRBV5-1 combines with J gene TRBJ2-7; 9 bases align to TRBD1. The CDR3 is 12 residues long. Germline V gene lookup returns CDR1 SGHRS and CDR2 YFSETQ. V was pared by 3 bases and J by 5 bases, with 0 bases of the junction left unmatched. CDR3 DNA: TGCGCCAGCAGCTGGACAGGGGACGAGCAGTACTTC. Its translation is CASSWTGDEQYF.

The chain has TRBV2 and TRBJ1-1; TRBD1 matches at 7 bases. The V segment lost 9 bases and the J segment 3 bases; nucleotides outside the gene matches: 16. Germline CDR1 and CDR2: SNHLY and FYNNEI. This CDR3 has 16 amino acids. The CDR3: CARREGARAFDTEAFF. DNA of the CDR3: TGTGCCAGGAGGGAGGGGGCACGGGCGTTCGACACTGAAGCTTTCTTT.

This clonotype was observed at least ten times. This chain uses TRBV6-1 with TRBJ2-1; D ambiguous. The germline CDR1 and CDR2 sequences are MNHNS and SASEGT. The CDR3 has 16 amino acids. Trimming removed 5 bases from V and 2 bases from J, with 16 bases in between. CDR3 in DNA: TGTGCCAGCAGTTATGGCCCGCAAATCCCCTACAATGAGCAGTTCTTC. This sequence encodes CASSYGPQIPYNEQFF.

This clonotype was recorded at least ten times. The chain carries TRBV28 and TRBJ2-7, with D possibly matching TRBD2 (5 bases). The V end lost 3 bases, the J end lost 2 bases, and 14 bases lay between the germline ends. This CDR3 comprises 15 residues. Germline-derived CDR1 and CDR2 are MDHEN and SYDVKM. The CDR3 here is CASSLGSTPPYEQYF. CDR3 bases: TGTGCCAGCAGTTTGGGGAGTACCCCACCCTACGAGCAGTACTTC.